What follows are 12 T cell receptor beta chains derived from one specimen sequenced in a study of beta chain features in type 1 diabetes. The study, taken as a whole, reports: Among all four CD4+ subsets, Type 1 diabetes patients had TCRB CDR3s that were moderately but significantly shorter.

The isolated RNA, all of it, was reverse transcribed, so expressed TCRB transcripts were what got sequenced. TCRdb keeps only in-frame clones here, not all; method: immunoSEQ multiplex PCR. Of under 200,000 clones detected, 6.5% to 8.5% appear once; the ten largest clones hold 0.45% to 0.6%. Antigen specificity for these receptors is unknown. The specimen sequenced was central memory CD4+ T cells from blood. The receptor set was obtained from a woman between 18 and 29 years old with type 1 diabetes.

V is TRBV6-5 and J is TRBJ1-1; D may be TRBD1 (5 bases). The CDR3 runs to 12 residues. CDR1 and CDR2 (germline): MNHEY, SVGAGI. Trimming removed 4 bases at V and 5 bases at J, with 8 bases between. This chain's CDR3 is CASSSQGTEAFF. The CDR3 DNA is TGTGCCAGCAGTTCGCAGGGAACTGAAGCTTTCTTT.

There are a few counts of this clone. V is TRBV18 and J is TRBJ1-6, with TRBD1 matching over 8 bases. Unmatched junction bases numbered 6, after V lost 3 bases and J lost 5 bases. The CDR3 has 16 amino acids. Per the germline V gene, CDR1 is KGHSH and CDR2 is LQKENI. The CDR3 loop reads CASSPYGQGNNSPLHF. The CDR3 DNA reads TGTGCCAGCTCACCGTATGGACAGGGAAATAATTCACCCCTCCACTTT. Filled out from reference TRBV18 and TRBJ1-6, the complete variable domain reads NAGVMQNPRHLVRRRGQEARLRCSPMKGHSHVYWYRQLPEEGLKFMVYLQKENIIDESGMPKERFSAEFPKEGPSILRIQQVVRGDSAAYFCASSPYGQGNNSPLHFGNGTRLTVT.

This clone was detected a few times. V usage is TRBV18 and J usage is TRBJ2-4; D gene ambiguous. Per the germline V gene, CDR1 is KGHSH and CDR2 is LQKENI. V lost 2 bases and J 6 bases, leaving 17 bases between the germline ends. The CDR3 consists of 16 residues. The CDR3 reads CASSPFSGAARNIQYF. Written as DNA, the CDR3 is TGTGCCAGCTCACCATTTAGTGGAGCCGCCCGAAACATTCAGTACTTC.

In its sample, this clone was seen a few times. The V and J genes are TRBV5-4 and TRBJ1-2; TRBD1 matches at 7 bases. The CDR3 is 13 residues long. V lost 3 bases, J lost 5 bases, and 4 bases stayed unmatched. CDR1 SGHNT and CDR2 YYREEE come from the germline V gene (reference sequence). CDR3 amino acids: CASSSGTAYGYTF. For the CDR3, the DNA is TGTGCCAGCAGCTCAGGGACAGCGTATGGCTACACCTTC.

This clone was seen a handful of times. This rearrangement joins TRBV28 to TRBJ2-5; 8 bases are a match to TRBD1. Germline CDR1 MDHEN, CDR2 SYDVKM. Trimming at V came to 6 bases and at J to 5 bases, leaving 11 bases not matched to a gene. This CDR3 spans 15 amino acids. CDR3 loop: CASRPRGLGGETQYF. CDR3 nucleotide sequence: TGTGCCAGCAGACCCAGGGGGCTGGGCGGGGAGACCCAGTACTTC.

The chain is built from TRBV4-3 and TRBJ2-1, with 8 bases matching TRBD1. Germline CDR1 is LGHNA and CDR2 is YSLEER. CDR3 length: 16 residues. V was pared by 1 base and J by 4 bases, with 6 bases of the junction left unmatched. This chain's CDR3 is CASSQVAGTGYNEQFF. CDR3 coding DNA: TGCGCCAGCAGCCAAGTCGCCGGGACAGGATACAATGAGCAGTTCTTC.

J is TRBJ1-1 and V is TRBV6-1; D unclear. Trimming cost V 7 bases and J 3 bases, with 12 bases left between them. This CDR3 has 13 amino acids. Germline V gene sequence: CDR1 MNHNS, CDR2 SASEGT. Written as DNA, the CDR3 is TGTGCCAGCAAGGAGGGAATGGACACTGAAGCTTTCTTT. This encodes CASKEGMDTEAFF.

This clone has more than one count but fewer than ten. The V call is TRBV7-2, the J call TRBJ2-7; D is perhaps TRBD2 (6 bases). V was trimmed by 2 bases and J by 3 bases, leaving 20 bases between them. The CDR3 has 17 residues. Germline assignment: CDR1 SGHTA and CDR2 FQGNSA. The CDR3 loop reads CASSLLGGDSLGYEQYF. The DNA for the CDR3 is TGTGCCAGCAGCTTATTAGGCGGGGATTCTCTCGGCTACGAGCAGTACTTC.

This clone was seen a handful of times. This chain connects TRBV5-6 to TRBJ2-1; TRBD2 matches at 12 bases. V dropped 0 bases and J dropped 4; count of bases not matched to a gene: 8. Germline V gives CDR1 SGHDT, CDR2 YYEEEE. The CDR3 length is 18 residues. The CDR3 coding sequence is TGTGCCAGCAGCTTGGCTAGCGGGAGGGCAAATTTGTACAATGAGCAGTTCTTC. This translates into CASSLASGRANLYNEQFF.

J is TRBJ2-1 and V is TRBV15; no reliable D call. The V end was cut by 0 bases, the J end by 10 bases, with 7 bases between. This CDR3 region has 12 residues. Per germline, CDR1 LNHNV and CDR2 YYDKDF (reference sequence). This CDR3 reads CATSRDAGEQFF. The CDR3 nucleotides read TGTGCCACCAGCAGAGATGCAGGAGAGCAGTTCTTC.

About this clone itself: In the same sample, other DNA sequences code for this CDR3. CDR3 sequence reads: CASSSTGRTEAFF. CDR3 bases: TGTGCCAGCAGCTCCACAGGGAGAACTGAAGCTTTCTTT. The chain recombines TRBV7-2 with TRBJ1-1; D perhaps matches TRBD1 (6 bases). CDR1 and CDR2 from the germline V gene are SGHTA and FQGNSA. The germline V and J ends were trimmed by 4 bases and 5 bases, with 11 bases remaining between them. The CDR3 runs 13 residues.

The rearrangement links TRBV2 to TRBJ1-1; D ambiguous. This CDR3 has 13 residues. The germline V and J ends were trimmed by 9 bases and 0 bases, with 11 bases remaining between them. The germline V gene has CDR1 SNHLY and CDR2 FYNNEI. The chain's CDR3 is CASFAQMNTEAFF. Here the CDR3 DNA reads TGTGCCAGTTTTGCACAGATGAACACTGAAGCTTTCTTT.